The 15 T cell receptor beta chains reported below all come from one sample, sequenced in a study of T cell responses to AZD1222 COVID-19 vaccine (dated by TCRdb to the early 2020s). What this sample's time point label stands for: about 28 days (+/-7) after the second vaccine dose. The library was produced with the immunoSEQ multiplex PCR assay. The immuneACCESS repertoire file appears here via TCRdb, limited to in-frame rearrangements. These files lack a portion of the clones; in checked studies, under half of the deficit traces to unresolved V genes, and the cause of the others is not known. The sample profile shows 100,000 to 150,000 clones; approximately 91% of them were found once. Around 1% of the sample is held by the ten biggest clonotypes. The sample consisted of peripheral blood, taken 28 days after the second AZD1222 dose. The receptor source for this set is an adult who received the AZD1222 COVID-19 vaccine.

The chain joins TRBV5-6 to TRBJ1-1; the D is unclear. The germline V gene has CDR1 SGHDT and CDR2 YYEEEE. The CDR3 runs 14 residues. Trimming took 7 bases from V and 0 from J, leaving 13 bases between them. The CDR3 sequence: CASSMRGLNTEAFF. The CDR3, as DNA: TGTGCCAGCTCAATGCGGGGTTTGAACACTGAAGCTTTCTTT.

The chain joins TRBV5-1 to TRBJ1-2; 8 nucleotides match TRBD1. Germline V gives CDR1 SGHRS, CDR2 YFSETQ. The CDR3 totals 17 residues. The V segment lost 4 bases and the J segment 0 bases; nucleotides outside the gene matches: 11. The CDR3 region is CASSPGQGQTSNYGYTF. The DNA for the CDR3 is TGCGCCAGCAGCCCCGGACAGGGACAGACTTCTAACTATGGCTACACCTTC.

In its sample, this clone was seen once. The genes are TRBV18 and TRBJ2-2; weak D call: TRBD2 (6 bases). Trimming removed 3 bases from V and 0 bases from J, with 14 bases in between. The germline CDR1 and CDR2 sequences are KGHSH and LQKENI. The CDR3 extends over 17 amino acids. The CDR3 is CASSPRGITANTGELFF. The CDR3 DNA is TGTGCCAGCTCACCCCGGGGGATTACGGCGAACACCGGGGAGCTGTTTTTT.

This clone was counted once. The chain links TRBV28 to TRBJ2-2; the D is unclear. The V end lost 5 bases, the J end lost 3 bases, and 7 bases lay between the germline ends. Per germline, CDR1 MDHEN and CDR2 SYDVKM. CDR3 length equals 13 residues. The CDR3 reads CASSPPHTGELFF. The CDR3 bases are TGTGCCAGCAGTCCCCCCCACACCGGGGAGCTGTTTTTT. Looking up the rest from reference TRBV28 and TRBJ2-2 gives the full variable domain: DVKVTQSSRYLVKRTGEKVFLECVQDMDHENMFWYRQDPGLGLRLIYFSYDVKMKEKGDIPEGYSVSREKKERFSLILESASTNQTSMYLCASSPPHTGELFFGEGSRLTVL.

This chain links TRBV5-1 with TRBJ2-7, with TRBD2 matching over 9 bases. The CDR3 has 13 amino acids. CDR1 and CDR2 from the germline V gene are SGHRS and YFSETQ. Trimming at V came to 6 bases and at J to 6 bases, leaving 7 bases not matched to a gene. CDR3: CASNGGSGSEQYF. The CDR3 bases are TGCGCCAGCAACGGAGGTAGCGGGAGCGAGCAGTACTTC.

The chain employs TRBV2 and TRBJ2-6; no clear D gene. V lost 3 bases and J 2 bases, leaving 8 bases between the germline ends. CDR1 and CDR2 (germline): SNHLY, FYNNEI. The CDR3 is 15 amino acids. The CDR3 DNA reads as TGTGCCAGCAGTGAGGGTACAGCTGGGGCCAACGTCCTGACTTTC. Residues: CASSEGTAGANVLTF.

V gene TRBV19 combines with J gene TRBJ2-6; D gene unclear. The CDR3 length is 14 residues. Germline V gene data show CDR1 as LNHDA and CDR2 as SQIVND (reference sequence). With 5 bases removed from V and 1 base from J, the gap between germline ends came to 6 bases. The CDR3 bases are TGTGCCAGTAGTTTGGGGTCTGGGGCCAACGTCCTGACTTTC. As protein: CASSLGSGANVLTF.

The CDR3 region has the DNA TGCGCCAGCAGCTTGAGAGACAGGGGGACTGGCTACACCTTC. This codes for CASSLRDRGTGYTF. J is TRBJ1-2 and V is TRBV5-1; 9 nucleotides line up with TRBD1. CDR3 length equals 14 residues. The trim removed 1 base at V and 7 bases at J, leaving 5 bases unmatched. The V gene's germline CDR1 is SGHRS and CDR2 YFSETQ.

CDR3 sequence (DNA): TGTGCCAGCAGTTTTAGCGGGAGGGGCACAGATACGCAGTATTTT. Its translation: CASSFSGRGTDTQYF. The chain couples TRBV6-5 to TRBJ2-3, with 11 bases matching TRBD2. The germline V gene encodes CDR1 MNHEY and CDR2 SVGAGI. V trimming: 4 bases; J trimming: 1 base; junction bases outside the gene matches: 1. The CDR3 has 15 amino acids.

The J gene is TRBJ1-2, the V gene TRBV5-1, with D perhaps TRBD1 (5 bases). This CDR3 region has 14 residues. Germline lookup yields CDR1 SGHRS and CDR2 YFSETQ. V lost 0 bases to trimming and J lost 2 bases, with 8 bases between them. The DNA of the CDR3 is TGCGCCAGCAGCTTGGCCGGGGCGAACTATGGCTACACCTTC. This sequence encodes CASSLAGANYGYTF.

Only a few counts were recorded for this clone. CDR3 coding DNA: TGTGCCAGCAGTTTAGACGGACTAGCGGGAGGAAAAGGCGAGCAGTACTTC. The encoded protein is CASSLDGLAGGKGEQYF. The J gene is TRBJ2-7, the V gene TRBV27, with TRBD2 matching 14 bases. This CDR3 is built from 17 residues. The germline V gene encodes CDR1 MNHEY and CDR2 SMNVEV (reference sequence). V gave up 2 bases and J gave up 6 bases; unmatched junction bases: 9.

The CDR3, as DNA: TGTGCCAGCAGAGATACTACTGCCCGGGGCTACACCTTC. This gives the protein CASRDTTARGYTF. The chain uses TRBV2 and TRBJ1-2; D is unclear. The V gene lost 6 bases and the J gene lost 8 bases, with 16 bases spanning the gap. Germline-derived CDR1 and CDR2 are SNHLY and FYNNEI. The length of the CDR3 is 13 residues.

The rearrangement uses TRBV5-1 and TRBJ2-5; D perhaps matches TRBD1 (5 bases). The germline V gene encodes CDR1 SGHRS and CDR2 YFSETQ. The V gene lost 0 bases and the J gene lost 5 bases, with 14 bases spanning the gap. The CDR3 totals 15 residues. This CDR3 reads CASSLVSGKGETQYF. CDR3 nucleotides: TGCGCCAGCAGCTTGGTATCTGGGAAGGGGGAGACCCAGTACTTC.

This chain connects TRBV6-6 to TRBJ1-5, with D unresolved. The length of the CDR3 is 14 residues. Germline CDR1 reads MNHNY; CDR2 reads SVGAGI (reference sequence). V lost 5 bases and J 1 base, leaving 9 bases between the germline ends. CDR3 in amino acids: CASSLGRSNQPQHF. In DNA, the CDR3 is TGTGCCAGCAGTCTGGGCAGAAGCAATCAGCCCCAGCATTTT.

This rearrangement joins TRBV27 to TRBJ2-3; 10 bases match TRBD1. V shed 5 bases and J 5 bases; nucleotides not matched to a gene: 7. CDR3 size: 15 residues. Germline CDR1 and CDR2: MNHEY and SMNVEV (reference sequence). Here the CDR3 reads CASSIGTGVRDTQYF. Written as DNA, the CDR3 is TGTGCCAGCAGTATTGGGACAGGGGTGAGAGATACGCAGTATTTT.